The rows below give T cell receptor beta chains drawn from one sample of a study of T cell responses to AZD1222 COVID-19 vaccine. Sequencing used immunoSEQ multiplex PCR; TCRdb keeps in-frame clones, though not all of them. Counted here are 63,000 or so clones, 65% to 90% occurring once; the ten biggest clones make up roughly a fifth. The sample was peripheral blood, taken on day 0 of AZD1222 vaccination. The receptor source for this set is an adult in good health. The CDR3 runs from the conserved cysteine through the conserved F or W. Each record gives: CDR3 DNA, CDR3 protein, D gene, J gene, clone size, V gene. The D gene is left open where the match is weak. For some rows the clone size is stated as once, few or many, or as a class when expanded; others skip it.

TGTGCCAGCAGTTACAATCCTCTAACGAACACCGGGGAGCTGTTTTTT,CASSYNPLTNTGELFF,-,TRBJ2-2,few,TRBV6-5
TGTGCCAGCAGCCGGTCGGGAGGAAACCGCCTGGATTCACCCCTCCACTTT,CASSRSGGNRLDSPLHF,-,TRBJ1-6,-,TRBV4-2
TGCAGCGTTGTTTGGGGATCTCAGGCCTACGAGCAGTACTTC,CSVVWGSQAYEQYF,-,TRBJ2-7,-,TRBV29-1
TGTGCCAGCAGCGCGACGGGACAGGGTGAGCCACCCCTCCACTTT,CASSATGQGEPPLHF,TRBD1,TRBJ1-6,-,TRBV9
TGTGCCAGCCTTAAGAGGGGGAACACTGAAGCTTTCTTT,CASLKRGNTEAFF,-,TRBJ1-1,-,TRBV27
TGTGCCAGTAGCCCCTCTACTGTGGGGAACACTGAAGCTTTCTTT,CASSPSTVGNTEAFF,-,TRBJ1-1,-,TRBV19
TGTGCCAGCAGCTTATTAGGGGTCCCGTGGGGCTACACCTTC,CASSLLGVPWGYTF,-,TRBJ1-2,-,TRBV7-9
TGTGCCAGCAGCTCGGGACAGGGGCGCGGAAACACCATATATTTT,CASSSGQGRGNTIYF,TRBD1,TRBJ1-3,-,TRBV7-9
TGTGCCAGCAGTTTCACAGACATCTCTGGAAACACCATATATTTT,CASSFTDISGNTIYF,-,TRBJ1-3,-,TRBV6-5
TGTGCCAGCAGCCTATTCCGGGACAGGGAAAGGGGGAGCAATCAGCCCCAGCATTTT,CASSLFRDRERGSNQPQHF,-,TRBJ1-5,-,TRBV21-1
TGTGCCAGTAGTCTCCCCTCCGGGACCTCCTACGAGCAGTACTTC,CASSLPSGTSYEQYF,-,TRBJ2-7,-,TRBV19
TGTGCCATCAGTATAGGCGGGGGGACCTACGAGCAGTACTTC,CAISIGGGTYEQYF,TRBD2,TRBJ2-7,-,TRBV10-3
TGTGCCAGCAGTGAAAGAGCCGACAGACCCAATTCACCCCTCCACTTT,CASSERADRPNSPLHF,-,TRBJ1-6,-,TRBV6-1
TGTGCCAGCTCACCGAAAGACAGGGTATGGGAGCAGTACTTC,CASSPKDRVWEQYF,TRBD1,TRBJ2-7,-,TRBV18
TGCGCCACAAAACCCTCCATCGTGAACACTGAAGCTTTCTTT,CATKPSIVNTEAFF,-,TRBJ1-1,-,TRBV5-1
TGTGCCAGCTCCCAGGAGGTAAAAAATAGCAATCAGCCCCAGCATTTT,CASSQEVKNSNQPQHF,-,TRBJ1-5,-,TRBV18
TGTGCCAGCAGCCAAGGACTAGCGGGGGGCCTAATCCACAATGAGCAGTTCTTC,CASSQGLAGGLIHNEQFF,TRBD2,TRBJ2-1,once,TRBV3-1/TRBV3-2
TGTGCCAGCAGCTTGGGGACTGACCAAGAGACCCAGTACTTC,CASSLGTDQETQYF,-,TRBJ2-5,-,TRBV7-9
TGTGCCAGCAGCCAAGATATTGTCAGCAGCGCCGGGGAGCTGTTTTTT,CASSQDIVSSAGELFF,-,TRBJ2-2,-,TRBV4-2
TGTGCCAGCAGCCAAGACTGGGACAGGCTTAATGAAAAACTGTTTTTT,CASSQDWDRLNEKLFF,TRBD1,TRBJ1-4,-,TRBV3-1/TRBV3-2
TGTGCCAGCTCACGGGACCCGCGCGAAAAACTGTTTTTT,CASSRDPREKLFF,-,TRBJ1-4,-,TRBV18
TGTGCCAGCAGCTTAGTTGGGCGAAGGGCCTACGAGCAGTACTTC,CASSLVGRRAYEQYF,-,TRBJ2-7,-,TRBV11-2
TGCGCCAGCAGCCAGAGGAGCGGGGGGAACACCGGGGAGCTGTTTTTT,CASSQRSGGNTGELFF,TRBD2,TRBJ2-2,-,TRBV4-1
TGTGCCAGCAGTTACTTGACAGGGGGTGATCAGCCCCAGCATTTT,CASSYLTGGDQPQHF,TRBD1,TRBJ1-5,-,TRBV27
TGTGCCAGCAGCCAAAGCTCGCTCGGGGTAGCCTACACCTTC,CASSQSSLGVAYTF,-,TRBJ1-2,-,TRBV3-1/TRBV3-2
TGTGCCAGCAGCACGACAGGGGTAATCTATGGCTACACCTTC,CASSTTGVIYGYTF,TRBD1,TRBJ1-2,-,TRBV7-9
TGTGCCAGCAGTTTTTTAGTAGGCCCGGCGGGCACTGAAGCTTTCTTT,CASSFLVGPAGTEAFF,-,TRBJ1-1,-,TRBV7-8
TGTGCCAGCACTAGTGCGGCAGGGCGACATCAGCCCCAGCATTTT,CASTSAAGRHQPQHF,-,TRBJ1-5,-,TRBV2
TGTGCCAGCAGCTCCCGGACAGGGATGAACACTGAAGCTTTCTTT,CASSSRTGMNTEAFF,TRBD1,TRBJ1-1,once,TRBV11-1
TGTGCCAGCAGCTTTCCGGGACGAAGTGAAAAACTGTTTTTT,CASSFPGRSEKLFF,-,TRBJ1-4,-,TRBV11-2
TGTGCCAGCAGCGAGGGCCGGTCCCGGCACGAGCAGTACTTC,CASSEGRSRHEQYF,-,TRBJ2-7,-,TRBV11-2
TGTGCCAGCAGCCTTTCGAACACTGAAGCTTTCTTT,CASSLSNTEAFF,-,TRBJ1-1,-,TRBV11-2
TGCAGCGTACTAACACCGAACCCTAACTATGGCTACACCTTC,CSVLTPNPNYGYTF,-,TRBJ1-2,-,TRBV29-1
TGCGCCAGCAGCCAAGATGACGATCCGCGGGGAAATTCACCCCTCCACTTT,CASSQDDDPRGNSPLHF,-,TRBJ1-6,-,TRBV4-1
TGTGCCAGCAAGGGGGACTCCGGTACCTACGAGCAGTACTTC,CASKGDSGTYEQYF,-,TRBJ2-7,-,TRBV2
TGTGCCAGCTCACCTCGTGGAGGCGAGACCCAGTACTTC,CASSPRGGETQYF,-,TRBJ2-5,-,TRBV18
TGTGCCAGCAGCCAAGATCCGGGAACTGAAGCTTTCTTT,CASSQDPGTEAFF,-,TRBJ1-1,-,TRBV3-1/TRBV3-2
TGTGCCAGCAGCTCCGGGACTGCTGGAAACACCATATATTTT,CASSSGTAGNTIYF,-,TRBJ1-3,-,TRBV6-5
TGTGCCAGCAGCCCCTCTAGCGGGGGGTCATACAATGAGCAGTTCTTC,CASSPSSGGSYNEQFF,TRBD2,TRBJ2-1,few,TRBV11-2